Reported below is one T cell receptor beta chain. This clonotype is identified as large (0.1 to 1%). The antigen it binds to is not known. Base qualities are not provided; no much larger clone lies one nucleotide away. Library generation was performed with 5' RACE. This sample was sequenced with an Illumina HiSeq 2000. Using fastp trimming at Q25 and MiXCR clonotype assembly, TCRdb reanalyzed the public sequencing data and kept in-frame beta chains. Identical CDR3 protein sequences are pooled into one entry, listed with their most common genes and DNA. Within this sample are about 400 distinct CDR3 sequences, with roughly 8.2% of them counted one time only. The ten top clones hold 45% to 55% of the sample. This sample stems from a study listed by TCRdb under 2016. With regard to the full study: The research examined where HIV persistence comes from in people whose immune systems controlled HIV infection without treatment.

Its CDR3 holds 20 amino acids, cysteine through phenylalanine. Only the CDR3 portion is preserved as DNA: 60 bases, with reading frame beginning at the first base. Via the germline V gene, CDR1 is MDHEN and CDR2 SYDVKM. The V end gives up 1 base and the J end 5 bases, leaving 22 bases in the junction not matched to a gene. The clonotype comes from a male donor with HIV. The rearranged chain carries TRBV28 and TRBJ2-7; 8 middle bases align to TRBD1. The sample was effector memory T cells from blood PBMCs. Reading the label with the study, this specimen's cell subset or site is: effector memory CD4+ T cells. Here is the DNA: TGTGCCAGCAGTTTATTTTTACAGGGGGTAGGGTCGACAAAGGGACACGAGCAGTACTTC. Translation gives CASSLFLQGVGSTKGHEQYF.